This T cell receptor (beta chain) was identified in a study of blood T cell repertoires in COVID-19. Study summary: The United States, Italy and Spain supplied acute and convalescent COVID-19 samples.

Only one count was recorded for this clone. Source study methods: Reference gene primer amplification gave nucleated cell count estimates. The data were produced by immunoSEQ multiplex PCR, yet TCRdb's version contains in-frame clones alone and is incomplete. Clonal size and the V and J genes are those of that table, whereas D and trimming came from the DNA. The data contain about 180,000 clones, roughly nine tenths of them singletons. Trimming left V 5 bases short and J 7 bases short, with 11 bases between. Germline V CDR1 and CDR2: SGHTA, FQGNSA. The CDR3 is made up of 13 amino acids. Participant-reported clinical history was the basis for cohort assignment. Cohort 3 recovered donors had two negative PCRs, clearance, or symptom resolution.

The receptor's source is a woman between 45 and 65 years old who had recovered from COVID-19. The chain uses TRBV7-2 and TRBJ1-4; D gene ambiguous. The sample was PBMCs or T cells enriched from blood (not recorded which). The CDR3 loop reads CASSARRAEKLFF. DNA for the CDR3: TGTGCCAGCAGCGCGAGGAGGGCTGAAAAACTGTTTTTT.